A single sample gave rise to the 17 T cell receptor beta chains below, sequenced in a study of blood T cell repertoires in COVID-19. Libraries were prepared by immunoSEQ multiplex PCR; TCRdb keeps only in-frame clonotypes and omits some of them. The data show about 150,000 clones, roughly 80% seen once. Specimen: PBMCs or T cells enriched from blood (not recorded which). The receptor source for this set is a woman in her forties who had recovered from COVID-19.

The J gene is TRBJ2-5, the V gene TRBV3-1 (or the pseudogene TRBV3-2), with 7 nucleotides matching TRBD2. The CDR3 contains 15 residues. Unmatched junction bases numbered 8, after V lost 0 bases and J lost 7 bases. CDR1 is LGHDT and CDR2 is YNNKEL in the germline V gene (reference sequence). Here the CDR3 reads CASSQDSLAAGTQYF. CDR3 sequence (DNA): TGTGCCAGCAGCCAAGATAGTCTAGCGGCGGGGACCCAGTACTTC.

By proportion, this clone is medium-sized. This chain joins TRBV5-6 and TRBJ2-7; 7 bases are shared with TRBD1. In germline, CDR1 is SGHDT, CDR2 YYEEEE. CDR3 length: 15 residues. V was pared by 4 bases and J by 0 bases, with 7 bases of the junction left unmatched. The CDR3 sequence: CASSPGQTSSYEQYF. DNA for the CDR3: TGTGCCAGCAGCCCGGGACAGACCAGCTCCTACGAGCAGTACTTC.

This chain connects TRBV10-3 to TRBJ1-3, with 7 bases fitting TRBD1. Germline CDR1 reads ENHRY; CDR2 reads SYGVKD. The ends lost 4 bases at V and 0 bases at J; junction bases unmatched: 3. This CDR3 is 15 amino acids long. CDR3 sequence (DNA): TGTGCCATCAGTGGCGGGACAGACTCTGGAAACACCATATATTTT. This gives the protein CAISGGTDSGNTIYF.

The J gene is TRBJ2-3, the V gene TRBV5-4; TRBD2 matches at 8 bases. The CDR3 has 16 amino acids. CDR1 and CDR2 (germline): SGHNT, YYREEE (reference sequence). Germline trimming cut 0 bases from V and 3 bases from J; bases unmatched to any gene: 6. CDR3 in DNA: TGTGCCAGCAGCTTGGAAGAGCGGGAGAGTACAGATACGCAGTATTTT. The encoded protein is CASSLEERESTDTQYF.

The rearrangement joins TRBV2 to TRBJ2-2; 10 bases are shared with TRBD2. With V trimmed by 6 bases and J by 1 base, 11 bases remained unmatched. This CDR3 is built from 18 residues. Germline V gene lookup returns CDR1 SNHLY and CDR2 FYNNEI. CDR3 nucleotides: TGTGCCAGCAGGAACGCTAGCGGGGGCCCTAGGAACACCGGGGAGCTGTTTTTT. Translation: CASRNASGGPRNTGELFF. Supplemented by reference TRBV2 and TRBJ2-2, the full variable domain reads EPEVTQTPSHQVTQMGQEVILRCVPISNHLYFYWYRQILGQKVEFLVSFYNNEISEKSEIFDDQFSVERPDGSNFTLKIRSTKLEDSAMYFCASRNASGGPRNTGELFFGEGSRLTVL.

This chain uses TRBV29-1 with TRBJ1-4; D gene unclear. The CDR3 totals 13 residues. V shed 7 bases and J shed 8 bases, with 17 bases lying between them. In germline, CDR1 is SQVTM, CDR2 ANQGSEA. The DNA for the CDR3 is TGCAGCGCGCGGGAGCGCAGCGGGGAAAAACTGTTTTTT. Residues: CSARERSGEKLFF.

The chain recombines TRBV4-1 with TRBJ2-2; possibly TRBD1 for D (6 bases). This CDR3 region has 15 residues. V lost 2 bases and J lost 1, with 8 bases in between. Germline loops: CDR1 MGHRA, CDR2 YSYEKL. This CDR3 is CASSQKGQNTGELFF. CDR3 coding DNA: TGCGCCAGCAGCCAAAAGGGACAGAACACCGGGGAGCTGTTTTTT.

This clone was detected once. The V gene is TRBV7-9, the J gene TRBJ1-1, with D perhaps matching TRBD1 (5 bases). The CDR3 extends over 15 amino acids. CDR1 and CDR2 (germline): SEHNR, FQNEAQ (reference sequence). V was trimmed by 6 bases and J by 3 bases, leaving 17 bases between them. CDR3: CASRENQGRDTEAFF. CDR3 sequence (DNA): TGTGCCAGCAGGGAAAACCAGGGCAGGGACACTGAAGCTTTCTTT.

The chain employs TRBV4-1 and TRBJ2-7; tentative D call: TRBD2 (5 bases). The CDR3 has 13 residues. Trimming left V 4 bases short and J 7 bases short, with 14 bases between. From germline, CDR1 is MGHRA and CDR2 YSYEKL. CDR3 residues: CASSPRGFREQYF. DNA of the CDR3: TGCGCCAGCAGCCCAAGAGGGTTCAGGGAGCAGTACTTC.

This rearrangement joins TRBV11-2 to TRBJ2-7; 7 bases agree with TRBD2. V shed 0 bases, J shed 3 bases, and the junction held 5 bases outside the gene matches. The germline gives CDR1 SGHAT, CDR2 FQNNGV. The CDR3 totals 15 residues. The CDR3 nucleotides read TGTGCCAGCAGCTTAGATAGCAGCGGGAACTACGAGCAGTACTTC. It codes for CASSLDSSGNYEQYF.

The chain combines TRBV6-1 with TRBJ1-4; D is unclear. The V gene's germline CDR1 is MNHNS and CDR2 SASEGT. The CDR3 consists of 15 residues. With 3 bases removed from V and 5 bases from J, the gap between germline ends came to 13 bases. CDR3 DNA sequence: TGTGCCAGCAGTGAGCCTAGAGTTACGAATGAAAAACTGTTTTTT. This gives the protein CASSEPRVTNEKLFF.

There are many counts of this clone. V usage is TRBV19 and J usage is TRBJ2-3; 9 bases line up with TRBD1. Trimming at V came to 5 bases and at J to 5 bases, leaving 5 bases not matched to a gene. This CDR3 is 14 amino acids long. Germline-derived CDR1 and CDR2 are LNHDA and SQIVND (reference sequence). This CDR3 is CASSEGQGGDTQYF. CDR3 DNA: TGTGCCAGTAGTGAGGGACAGGGAGGAGATACGCAGTATTTT.

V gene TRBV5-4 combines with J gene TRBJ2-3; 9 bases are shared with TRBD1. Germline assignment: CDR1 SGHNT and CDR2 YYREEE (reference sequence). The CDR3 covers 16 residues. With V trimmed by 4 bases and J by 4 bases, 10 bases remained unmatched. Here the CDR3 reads CASSVVGQGQADTQYF. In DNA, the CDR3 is TGTGCCAGCAGCGTTGTGGGACAGGGACAGGCAGATACGCAGTATTTT.

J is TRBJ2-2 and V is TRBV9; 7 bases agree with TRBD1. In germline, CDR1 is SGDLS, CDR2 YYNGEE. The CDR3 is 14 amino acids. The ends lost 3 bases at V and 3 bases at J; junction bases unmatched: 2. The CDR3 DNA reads TGTGCCAGCAGCGGGGGACAGCACACCGGGGAGCTGTTTTTT. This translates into CASSGGQHTGELFF.

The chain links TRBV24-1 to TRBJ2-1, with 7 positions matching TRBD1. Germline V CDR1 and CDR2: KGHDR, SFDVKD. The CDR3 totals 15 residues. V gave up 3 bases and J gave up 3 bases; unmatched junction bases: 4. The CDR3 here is CATSDADRNYNEQFF. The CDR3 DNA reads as TGTGCCACCAGTGATGCGGACAGGAACTACAATGAGCAGTTCTTC.

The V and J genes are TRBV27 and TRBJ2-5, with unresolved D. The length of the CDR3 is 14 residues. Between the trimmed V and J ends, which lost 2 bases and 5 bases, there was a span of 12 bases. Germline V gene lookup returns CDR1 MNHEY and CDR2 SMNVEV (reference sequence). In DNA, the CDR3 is TGTGCCAGCAGTTTAGGCTCATACGGGGAGACCCAGTACTTC. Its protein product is CASSLGSYGETQYF.

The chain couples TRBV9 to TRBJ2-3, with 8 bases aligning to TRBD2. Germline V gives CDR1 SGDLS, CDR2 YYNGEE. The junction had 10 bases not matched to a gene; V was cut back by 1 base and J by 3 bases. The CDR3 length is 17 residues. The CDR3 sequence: CASSVLGSGGRTDTQYF. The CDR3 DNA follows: TGTGCCAGCAGCGTACTCGGAAGCGGGGGAAGGACAGATACGCAGTATTTT.